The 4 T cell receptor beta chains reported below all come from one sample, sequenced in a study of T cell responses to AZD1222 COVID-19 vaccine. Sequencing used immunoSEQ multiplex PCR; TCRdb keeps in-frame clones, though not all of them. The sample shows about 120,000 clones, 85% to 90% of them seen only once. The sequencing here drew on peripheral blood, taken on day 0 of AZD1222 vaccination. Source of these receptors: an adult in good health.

CDR3 amino acids: CASSEVGSTYEQYF. For the CDR3, the DNA is TGTGCCAGCAGTGAGGTTGGCAGTACCTACGAGCAGTACTTC. The chain is built from TRBV2 and TRBJ2-7; the D is unclear. Trimming stripped 3 bases from V and 2 bases from J, with 11 bases between. The CDR3 extends over 14 amino acids. Germline CDR1 SNHLY, CDR2 FYNNEI. The variable domain in full, with the rest retrieved from reference TRBV2 and TRBJ2-7, is EPEVTQTPSHQVTQMGQEVILRCVPISNHLYFYWYRQILGQKVEFLVSFYNNEISEKSEIFDDQFSVERPDGSNFTLKIRSTKLEDSAMYFCASSEVGSTYEQYFGPGTRLTVT.

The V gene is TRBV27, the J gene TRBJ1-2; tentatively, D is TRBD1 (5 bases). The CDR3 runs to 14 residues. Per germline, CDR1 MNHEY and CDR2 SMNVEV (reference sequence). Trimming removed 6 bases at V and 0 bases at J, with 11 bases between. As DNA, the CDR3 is TGTGCCAGCAGCTTCCGACAGACTAACTATGGCTACACCTTC. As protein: CASSFRQTNYGYTF.

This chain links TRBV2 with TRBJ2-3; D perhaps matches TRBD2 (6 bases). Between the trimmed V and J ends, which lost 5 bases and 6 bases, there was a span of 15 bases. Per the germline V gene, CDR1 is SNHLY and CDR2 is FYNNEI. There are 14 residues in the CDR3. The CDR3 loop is CASSFWRVADTQYF. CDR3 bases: TGTGCCAGCAGTTTCTGGAGGGTAGCGGATACGCAGTATTTT. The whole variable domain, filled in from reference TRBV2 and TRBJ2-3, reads EPEVTQTPSHQVTQMGQEVILRCVPISNHLYFYWYRQILGQKVEFLVSFYNNEISEKSEIFDDQFSVERPDGSNFTLKIRSTKLEDSAMYFCASSFWRVADTQYFGPGTRLTVL.

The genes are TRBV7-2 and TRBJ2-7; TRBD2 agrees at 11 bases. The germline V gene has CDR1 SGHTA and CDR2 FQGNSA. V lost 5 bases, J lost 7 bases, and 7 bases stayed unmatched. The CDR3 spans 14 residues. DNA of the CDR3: TGTGCCAGCAGCCTTAGCGGGAGGGGAGGGGAGCAGTACTTC. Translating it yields CASSLSGRGGEQYF.